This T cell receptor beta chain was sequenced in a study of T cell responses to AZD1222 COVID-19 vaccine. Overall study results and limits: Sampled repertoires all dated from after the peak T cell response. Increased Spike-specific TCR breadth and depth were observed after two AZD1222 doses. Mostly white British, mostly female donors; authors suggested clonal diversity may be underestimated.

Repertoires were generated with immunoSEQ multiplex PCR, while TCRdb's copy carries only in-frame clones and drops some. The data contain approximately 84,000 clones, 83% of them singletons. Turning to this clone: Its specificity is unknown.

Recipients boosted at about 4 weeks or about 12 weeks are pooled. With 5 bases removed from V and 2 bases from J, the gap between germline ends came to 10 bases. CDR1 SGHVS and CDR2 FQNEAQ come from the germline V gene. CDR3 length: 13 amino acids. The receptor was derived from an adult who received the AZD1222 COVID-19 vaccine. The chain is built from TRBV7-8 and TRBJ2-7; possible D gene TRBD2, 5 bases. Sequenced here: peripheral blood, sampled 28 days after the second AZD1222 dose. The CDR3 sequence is CASSVRLTYEQYF. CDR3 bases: TGTGCCAGCAGCGTACGACTAACCTACGAGCAGTACTTC.